Given below is one TCR beta chain in context. Its antigen is not identified. Total RNA amounts of at least 5.5 micrograms were extracted per sample. These data are taken from a study of blood T cells in healthy people across ages. Findings and limits, study-wide: The fall in TCR beta diversity per million T cells was roughly linear with age. Possibly, changes in expanded clonotypes were confounded because donor CMV status was unknown.

Using a J-beta primer mix together with a sample-barcoded 5' primer, a second PCR was run for about 7 to 12 cycles. Every sample produced at least 2.5 million CDR3-containing paired-end reads. TCRdb called the 5' RACE reads again in MiXCR, with one record for every CDR3 protein. The sample shows about 580,000 distinct CDR3 sequences, roughly 48% of them seen only once. The CDR3 has 16 residues. After removal of 5 bases from V and 6 bases from J, the junction contained 11 bases not matched to a gene. Germline CDR1 reads SGHTA; CDR2 reads FQGTGA. The chain joins TRBV7-3 to TRBJ2-3, with 10 bases aligning to TRBD2. The source material was blood. The TCR originated in an elderly man in good health. CDR3 amino acids: CASSPQSSGGWDTQYF. The CDR3, as DNA: TGTGCCAGCAGCCCCCAATCTAGCGGGGGTTGGGATACGCAGTATTTT.